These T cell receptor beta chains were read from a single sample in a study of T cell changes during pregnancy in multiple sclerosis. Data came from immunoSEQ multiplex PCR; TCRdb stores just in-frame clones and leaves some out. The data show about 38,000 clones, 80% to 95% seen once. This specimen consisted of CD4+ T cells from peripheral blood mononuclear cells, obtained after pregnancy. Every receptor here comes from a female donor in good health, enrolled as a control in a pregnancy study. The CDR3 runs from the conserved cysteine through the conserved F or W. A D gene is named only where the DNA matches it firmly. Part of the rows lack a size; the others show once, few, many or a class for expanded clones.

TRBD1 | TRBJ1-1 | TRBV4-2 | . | TGTGCCAGCAGCCAGGCCGGGACAGGGGGAACTGAAGCTTTCTTT | CASSQAGTGGTEAFF
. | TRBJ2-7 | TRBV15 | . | TGTGCCACCAGCAGAGACCGAGCGCGGCCCTCCTACGAGCAGTACTTC | CATSRDRARPSYEQYF
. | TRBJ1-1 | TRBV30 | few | TGTGCCTGGAGTGCTCAGCGGGGTGAAGCTTTCTTT | CAWSAQRGEAFF
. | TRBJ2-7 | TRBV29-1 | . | TGCAGCGTTGGAGGGGCGGGGTGGGAGCAGTACTTC | CSVGGAGWEQYF
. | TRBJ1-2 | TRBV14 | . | TGTGCCAGCAGCCCGGGAACAGTCTACACCTTC | CASSPGTVYTF
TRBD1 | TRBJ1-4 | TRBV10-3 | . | TGTGCCATCAGTGAGTCGAAACAGGGGGCGGAAAAACTGTTTTTT | CAISESKQGAEKLFF
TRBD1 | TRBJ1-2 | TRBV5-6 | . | TGTGCCAGCAGCTTTCTTTTTCAGACAGGGGGGGACTATGGCTACACCTTC | CASSFLFQTGGDYGYTF
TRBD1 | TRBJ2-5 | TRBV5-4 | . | TGTGCCAGCAGCACCCTGGGACAGCAACAAGAGACCCAGTACTTC | CASSTLGQQQETQYF
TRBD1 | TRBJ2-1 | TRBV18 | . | TGTGCCAGCTCCACATTGGGGACAGGGCTAAATGAGCAGTTCTTC | CASSTLGTGLNEQFF
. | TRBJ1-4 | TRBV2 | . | TGTGCCAGCAGCCGAAGGGGGATTTTAGCTAATGAAAAACTGTTTTTT | CASSRRGILANEKLFF
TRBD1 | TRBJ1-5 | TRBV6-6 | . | TGTGCCAGCAGTTACCCGACAGGGTTGCGACAGCCCCAGCATTTT | CASSYPTGLRQPQHF